The present T cell receptor (beta chain) was sequenced within a study of blood T cell repertoires in COVID-19. As for the study in general: Material from acute and convalescent COVID-19 was sourced from the United States, Italy and Spain.

CDR1 is SGDLS, CDR2 YYNGEE, per germline. This CDR3 spans 14 amino acids. The V and J ends lost 0 bases and 0 bases respectively, with 4 bases between them. Authors' analysis steps: Reference gene primer amplification yielded estimated nucleated cell counts. TCRdb's table, derived via immunoSEQ multiplex PCR, lists solely in-frame clones and lacks some. V and J calls plus clone size are reproduced from that table; the DNA served to infer D and trimming. Counted here are hundreds of thousands of clones, 70% to 90% occurring once; the ten biggest clones make up around 4.6%. Cohorts were assigned according to the clinical history that participants reported. Concerning this clone: Other nucleotide sequences in the sample specify the same CDR3.

This chain links TRBV9 with TRBJ1-3; D call uncertain. This sequence was found in a man aged 25 to 45 who had recovered from COVID-19. The specimen was PBMCs or T cells enriched from blood (not recorded which). CDR3 DNA: TGTGCCAGCAGCGTAGCCAGCTCTGGAAACACCATATATTTT. Its protein is CASSVASSGNTIYF.